Included here is one TCR beta chain sequence, with context. The data derive from a study of cytotoxic CD8 clonotypes in ibrutinib-treated CLL. Study at large: Across the patients, under 12 were relapsed/refractory, some 14 treatment-naive and about 18 IGHV unmutated.

TCRdb's copy holds only in-frame clones and misses some; the assay was immunoSEQ multiplex PCR. The sample lists fewer than 90,000 clones; approximately 86% were seen once. The V gene's germline CDR1 is SQVTM and CDR2 ANQGSEA. The CDR3 sequence is 12 residues long. The V end lost 7 bases, the J end lost 2 bases, and 12 bases lay between the germline ends. The sequencing used PBMCs, collected before ibrutinib treatment. The clonotype was recovered from a human donor with chronic lymphocytic leukemia. The chain couples TRBV29-1 to TRBJ2-7, with D possibly being TRBD1 (6 bases). In DNA form, the CDR3 reads TGCAGCGCCGAAACAGGGACCTACGAGCAGTACTTC. This encodes CSAETGTYEQYF.